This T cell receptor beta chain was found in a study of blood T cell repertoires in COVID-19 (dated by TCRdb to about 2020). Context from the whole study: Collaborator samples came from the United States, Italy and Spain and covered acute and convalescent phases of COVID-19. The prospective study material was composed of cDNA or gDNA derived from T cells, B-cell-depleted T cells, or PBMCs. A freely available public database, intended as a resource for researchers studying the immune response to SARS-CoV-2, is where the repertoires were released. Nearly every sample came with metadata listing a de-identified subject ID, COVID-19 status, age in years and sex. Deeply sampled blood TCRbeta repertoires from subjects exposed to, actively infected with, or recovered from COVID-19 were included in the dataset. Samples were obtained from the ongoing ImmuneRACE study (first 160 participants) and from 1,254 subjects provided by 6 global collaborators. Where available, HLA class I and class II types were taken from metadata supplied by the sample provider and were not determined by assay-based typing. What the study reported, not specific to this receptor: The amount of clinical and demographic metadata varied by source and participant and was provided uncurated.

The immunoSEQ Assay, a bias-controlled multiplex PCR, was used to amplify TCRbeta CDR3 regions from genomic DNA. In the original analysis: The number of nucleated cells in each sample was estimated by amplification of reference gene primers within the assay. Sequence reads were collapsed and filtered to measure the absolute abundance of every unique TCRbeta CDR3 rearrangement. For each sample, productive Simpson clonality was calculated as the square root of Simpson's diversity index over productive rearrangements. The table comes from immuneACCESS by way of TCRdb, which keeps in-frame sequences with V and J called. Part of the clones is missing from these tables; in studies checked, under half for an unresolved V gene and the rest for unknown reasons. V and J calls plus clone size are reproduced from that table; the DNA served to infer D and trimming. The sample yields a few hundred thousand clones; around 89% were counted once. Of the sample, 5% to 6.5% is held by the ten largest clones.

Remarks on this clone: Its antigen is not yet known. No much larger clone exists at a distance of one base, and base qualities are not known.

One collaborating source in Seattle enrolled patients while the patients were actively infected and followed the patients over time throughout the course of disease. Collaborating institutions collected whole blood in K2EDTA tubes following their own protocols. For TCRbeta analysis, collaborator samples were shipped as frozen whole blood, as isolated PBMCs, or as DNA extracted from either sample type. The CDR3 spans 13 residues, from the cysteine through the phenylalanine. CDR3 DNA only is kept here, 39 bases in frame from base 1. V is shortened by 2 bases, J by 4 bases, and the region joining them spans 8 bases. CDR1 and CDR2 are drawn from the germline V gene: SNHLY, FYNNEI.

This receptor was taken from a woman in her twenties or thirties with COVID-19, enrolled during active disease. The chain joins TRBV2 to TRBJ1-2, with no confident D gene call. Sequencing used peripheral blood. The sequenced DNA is TGTGCCAGCAGTGAAATAGTTCCCTATGGCTACACCTTC. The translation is CASSEIVPYGYTF.